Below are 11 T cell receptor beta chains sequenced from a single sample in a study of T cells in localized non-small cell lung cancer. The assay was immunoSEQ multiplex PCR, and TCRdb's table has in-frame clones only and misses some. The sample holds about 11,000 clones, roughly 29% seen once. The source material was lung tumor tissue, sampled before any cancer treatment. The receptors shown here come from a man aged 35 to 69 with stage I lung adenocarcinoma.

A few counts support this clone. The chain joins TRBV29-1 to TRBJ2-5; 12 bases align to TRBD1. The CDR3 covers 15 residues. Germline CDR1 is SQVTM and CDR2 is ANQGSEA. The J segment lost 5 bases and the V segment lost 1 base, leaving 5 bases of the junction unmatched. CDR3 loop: CSVEGGQGAGETQYF. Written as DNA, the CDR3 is TGCAGCGTTGAAGGGGGACAGGGGGCGGGTGAGACCCAGTACTTC.

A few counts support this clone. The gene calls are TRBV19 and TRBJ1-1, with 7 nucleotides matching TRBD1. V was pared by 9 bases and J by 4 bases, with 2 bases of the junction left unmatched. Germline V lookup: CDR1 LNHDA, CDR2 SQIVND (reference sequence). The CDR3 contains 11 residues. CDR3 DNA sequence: TGTGCCAGCAGGGGGGTCACTGAAGCTTTCTTT. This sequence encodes CASRGVTEAFF.

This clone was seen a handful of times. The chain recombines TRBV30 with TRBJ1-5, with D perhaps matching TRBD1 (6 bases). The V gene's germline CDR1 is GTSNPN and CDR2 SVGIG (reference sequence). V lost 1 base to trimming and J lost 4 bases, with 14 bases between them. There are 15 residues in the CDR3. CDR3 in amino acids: CAWSAKGGRNQPQHF. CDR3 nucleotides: TGTGCCTGGAGTGCCAAGGGGGGAAGGAATCAGCCCCAGCATTTT.

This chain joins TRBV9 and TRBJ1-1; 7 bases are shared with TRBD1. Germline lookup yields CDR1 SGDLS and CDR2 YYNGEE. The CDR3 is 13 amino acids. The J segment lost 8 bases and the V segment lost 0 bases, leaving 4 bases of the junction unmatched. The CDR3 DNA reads TGTGCCAGCAGCGTAGCTACAGGGGCGGAAGCTTTCTTT. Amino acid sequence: CASSVATGAEAFF.

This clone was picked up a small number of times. The CDR3 region has the DNA TGTGCCAGCTCACCCGGACAGGCAGACACTGAAGCTTTCTTT. This translates into CASSPGQADTEAFF. The J gene is TRBJ1-1, the V gene TRBV18, with 7 positions matching TRBD1. V trimming: 3 bases; J trimming: 3 bases; junction bases outside the gene matches: 4. CDR3 size: 14 residues. Germline CDR1 reads KGHSH; CDR2 reads LQKENI.

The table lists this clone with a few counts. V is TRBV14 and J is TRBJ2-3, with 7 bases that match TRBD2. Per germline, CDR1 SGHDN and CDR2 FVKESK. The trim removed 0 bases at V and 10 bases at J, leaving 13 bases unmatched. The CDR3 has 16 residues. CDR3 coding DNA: TGTGCCAGCAGCCAAGATATAACCCCGGGACTACGGCCGCAGTATTTT. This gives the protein CASSQDITPGLRPQYF.

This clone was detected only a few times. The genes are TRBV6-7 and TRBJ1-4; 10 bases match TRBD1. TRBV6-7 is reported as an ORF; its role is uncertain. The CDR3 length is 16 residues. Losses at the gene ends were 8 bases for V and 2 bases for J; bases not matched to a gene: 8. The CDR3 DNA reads TGTGCCAGCCACCCGGGACAGGGGTCCACTAATGAAAAACTGTTTTTT. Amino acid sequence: CASHPGQGSTNEKLFF.

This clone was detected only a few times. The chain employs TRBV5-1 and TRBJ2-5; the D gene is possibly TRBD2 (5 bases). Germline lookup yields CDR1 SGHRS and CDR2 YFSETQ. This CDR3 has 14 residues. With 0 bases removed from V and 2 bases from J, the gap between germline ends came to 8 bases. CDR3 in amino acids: CASSLAEGQETQYF. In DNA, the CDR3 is TGCGCCAGCAGCTTGGCCGAGGGACAAGAGACCCAGTACTTC.

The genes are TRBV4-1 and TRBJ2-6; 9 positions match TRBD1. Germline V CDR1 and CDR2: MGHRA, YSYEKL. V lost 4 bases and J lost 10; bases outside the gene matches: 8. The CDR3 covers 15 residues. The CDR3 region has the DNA TGCGCCAGCAGCCGAGAGGACAGGGGTGTTAACGTCCTGACTTTC. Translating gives CASSREDRGVNVLTF.

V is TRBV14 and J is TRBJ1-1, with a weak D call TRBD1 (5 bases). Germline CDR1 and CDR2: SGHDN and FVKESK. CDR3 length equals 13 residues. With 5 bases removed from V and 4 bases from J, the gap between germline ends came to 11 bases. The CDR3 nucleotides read TGTGCCAGCAGCTGGGCAACAGGCACTGAAGCTTTCTTT. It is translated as CASSWATGTEAFF.

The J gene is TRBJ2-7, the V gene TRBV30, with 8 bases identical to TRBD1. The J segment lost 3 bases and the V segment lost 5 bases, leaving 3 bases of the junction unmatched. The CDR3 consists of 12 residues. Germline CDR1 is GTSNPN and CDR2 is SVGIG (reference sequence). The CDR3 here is CAWGTGNYEQYF. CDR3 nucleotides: TGTGCCTGGGGGACAGGTAACTACGAGCAGTACTTC.